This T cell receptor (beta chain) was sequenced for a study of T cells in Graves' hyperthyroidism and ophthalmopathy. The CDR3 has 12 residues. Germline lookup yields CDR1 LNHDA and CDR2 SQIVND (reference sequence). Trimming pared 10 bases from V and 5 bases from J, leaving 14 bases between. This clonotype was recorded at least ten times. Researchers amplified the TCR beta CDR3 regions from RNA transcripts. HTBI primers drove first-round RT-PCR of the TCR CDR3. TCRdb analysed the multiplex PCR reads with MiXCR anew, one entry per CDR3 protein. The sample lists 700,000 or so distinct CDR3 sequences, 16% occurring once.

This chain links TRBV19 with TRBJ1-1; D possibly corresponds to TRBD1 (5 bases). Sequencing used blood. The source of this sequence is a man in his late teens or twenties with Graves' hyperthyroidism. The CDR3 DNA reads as TGTGCCACGGGAGGGGCCGGAACTGAAGCTTTCTTT. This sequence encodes CATGGAGTEAFF.